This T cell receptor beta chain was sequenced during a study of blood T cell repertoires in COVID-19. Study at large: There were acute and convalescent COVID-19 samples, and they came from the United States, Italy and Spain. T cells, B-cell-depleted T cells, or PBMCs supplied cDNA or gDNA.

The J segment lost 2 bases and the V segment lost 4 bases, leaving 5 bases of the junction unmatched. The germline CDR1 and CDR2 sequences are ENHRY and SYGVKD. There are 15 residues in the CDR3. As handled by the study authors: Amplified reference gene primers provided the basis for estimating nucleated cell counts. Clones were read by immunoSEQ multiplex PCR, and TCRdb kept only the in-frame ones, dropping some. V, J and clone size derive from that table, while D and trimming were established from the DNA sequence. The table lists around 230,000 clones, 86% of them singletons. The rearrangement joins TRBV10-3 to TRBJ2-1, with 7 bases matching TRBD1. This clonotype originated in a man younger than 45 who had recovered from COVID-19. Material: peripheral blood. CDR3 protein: CAISARDRPYNEQFF. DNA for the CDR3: TGTGCCATCAGTGCCCGGGACAGACCCTACAATGAGCAGTTCTTC.